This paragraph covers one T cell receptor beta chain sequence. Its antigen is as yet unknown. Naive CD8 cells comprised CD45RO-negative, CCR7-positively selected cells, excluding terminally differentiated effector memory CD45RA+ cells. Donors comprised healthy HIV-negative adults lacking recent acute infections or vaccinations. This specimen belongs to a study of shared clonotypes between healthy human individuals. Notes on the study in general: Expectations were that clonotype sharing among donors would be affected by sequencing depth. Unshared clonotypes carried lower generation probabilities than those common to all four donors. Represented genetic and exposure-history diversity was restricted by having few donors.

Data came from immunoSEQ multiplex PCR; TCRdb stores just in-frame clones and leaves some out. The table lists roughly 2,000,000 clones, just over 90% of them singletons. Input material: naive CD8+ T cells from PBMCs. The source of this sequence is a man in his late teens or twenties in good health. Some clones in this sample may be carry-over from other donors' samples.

DNA of the CDR3: TGTGCCAGCAGCCTCGGACAGGGGCTAAGCTACGAGCAGTACTTC. Translating gives CASSLGQGLSYEQYF. This chain uses TRBV4-2 with TRBJ2-7; TRBD1 matches 9 bases. CDR1 LGHNA and CDR2 YNFKEQ come from the germline V gene. J was trimmed by 3 bases and V by 4 bases; bases with no gene match: 7. The CDR3 runs to 15 residues.